This T cell receptor (beta chain) was sequenced during a study of Graves' ophthalmopathy and Graves' hyperthyroidism. Germline assignment: CDR1 SGDLS and CDR2 YYNGEE. V lost 3 bases, J lost 10 bases, and 10 bases lay in between. The CDR3 loop spans 12 amino acids. RNA transcripts were the template, and TCR beta CDR3 regions were amplified from them. HTBI primers served in a first-round RT-PCR, which a second-round multiplex PCR followed. A single record per CDR3 protein comes from TCRdb applying MiXCR to the multiplex PCR reads. There are 900,000 to 1,200,000 distinct CDR3 sequences in the sample; roughly two fifths occur only once, and approximately 10% lies in the top ten. This clonotype showed up many times.

V usage is TRBV9 and J usage is TRBJ1-4; D remains unclear. The TCR originated in an adult man with Graves' hyperthyroidism. Input material: peripheral blood or thyroid tissue (not recorded which). CDR3 protein: CASSGPEAKLFF. The DNA of the CDR3 is TGTGCCAGCAGCGGACCCGAGGCAAAACTGTTTTTT.